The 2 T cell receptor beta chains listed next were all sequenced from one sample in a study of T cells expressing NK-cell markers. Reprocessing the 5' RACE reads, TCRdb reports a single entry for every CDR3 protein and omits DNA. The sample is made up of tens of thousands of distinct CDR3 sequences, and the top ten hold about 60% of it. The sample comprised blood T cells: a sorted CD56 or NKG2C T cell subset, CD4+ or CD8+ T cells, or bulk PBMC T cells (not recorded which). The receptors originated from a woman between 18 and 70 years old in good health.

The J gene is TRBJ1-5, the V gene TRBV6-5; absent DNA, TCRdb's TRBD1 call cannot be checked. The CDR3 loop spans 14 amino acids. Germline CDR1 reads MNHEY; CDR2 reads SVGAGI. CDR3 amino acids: CASSYGDTHQPQHF.

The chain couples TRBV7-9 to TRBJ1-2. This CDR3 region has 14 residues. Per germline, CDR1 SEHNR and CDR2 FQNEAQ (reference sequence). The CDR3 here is CASPPEGLNYGYTF. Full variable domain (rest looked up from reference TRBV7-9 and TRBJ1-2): DTGVSQNPRHKITKRGQNVTFRCDPISEHNRLYWYRQTLGQGPEFLTYFQNEAQLEKSRLLSDRFSAERPKGSFSTLEIQRTEQGDSAMYLCASPPEGLNYGYTFGSGTRLTVV.